The 8 T cell receptor beta chains in this list originate from one sample, sequenced in a study of immune cell composition in non-small cell lung cancer. The normal lung sample lay at least 3 cm, and maximally far, from the tumour. Assay used: immunoSEQ multiplex PCR; TCRdb lists only in-frame clones, some missing. This table holds fewer than 3,500 clones, approximately 80% found once. Sequenced input: non-adjacent lung tissue. Receptor source: a human donor with non-small cell lung cancer.

The V call is TRBV7-6, the J call TRBJ2-5, with 14 nucleotides matching TRBD2. Germline trimming cut 5 bases from V and 5 bases from J; bases unmatched to any gene: 13. The germline V gene encodes CDR1 SGHVS and CDR2 FNYEAQ. The CDR3 runs to 18 residues. CDR3 DNA: TGTGCCAGCAGCACGGGGACTAGCGGGGGTCGGGGGGCGGAGACCCAGTACTTC. It yields the protein CASSTGTSGGRGAETQYF.

The chain is built from TRBV4-1 and TRBJ1-5; D call uncertain. The V gene's germline CDR1 is MGHRA and CDR2 YSYEKL. The CDR3 is made up of 17 amino acids. V dropped 0 bases and J dropped 0 bases, with 12 bases sitting between them. The CDR3 bases are TGCGCCAGCAGCCAAGATCCCGGGGATCCTAGCAATCAGCCCCAGCATTTT. Encoded protein: CASSQDPGDPSNQPQHF.

The chain recombines TRBV13 with TRBJ1-1; no clear D. With 7 bases removed from V and 3 bases from J, the gap between germline ends came to 21 bases. Germline loops: CDR1 PRHDT, CDR2 FYEKMQ (reference sequence). The CDR3 loop spans 16 amino acids. The CDR3 bases are TGTGCCAGCACCTCCCTTCCGGCGGGTGAGGACACTGAAGCTTTCTTT. Amino acids: CASTSLPAGEDTEAFF.

This chain connects TRBV10-3 to TRBJ2-5; 8 nucleotides agree with TRBD2. CDR3 size: 17 residues. Trimming at V came to 0 bases and at J to 5 bases, leaving 11 bases not matched to a gene. The germline CDR1 and CDR2 sequences are ENHRY and SYGVKD. CDR3 in DNA: TGTGCCATCAGTGAGTCGGGAGCGGGAGCGGGCTGGGAGACCCAGTACTTC. It is translated as CAISESGAGAGWETQYF.

This clone was found once. The chain uses TRBV27 and TRBJ1-1, with D possibly TRBD1 on 6 matching bases. Trimming shortened V by 5 bases and J by 0 bases, and 19 bases separated the two germline ends. CDR3 length: 17 amino acids. The germline V gene encodes CDR1 MNHEY and CDR2 SMNVEV (reference sequence). The CDR3 bases are TGTGCCAGCAGTCCGGGGGGCAGAAAGACCATGAACACTGAAGCTTTCTTT. Translating gives CASSPGGRKTMNTEAFF.

The genes are TRBV2 and TRBJ1-1; D gene unclear. V was clipped by 5 bases and J by 4 bases, with 11 bases between them. The CDR3 sequence is 13 residues long. The V gene's germline CDR1 is SNHLY and CDR2 FYNNEI. CDR3 sequence: CASSPDGSTEAFF. The CDR3 DNA follows: TGTGCCAGCAGTCCGGACGGGAGCACTGAAGCTTTCTTT.

The chain uses TRBV28 and TRBJ2-5, with TRBD2 as a possible D gene (5 bases). Trimming took 10 bases from V and 5 from J, leaving 11 bases between them. The length of the CDR3 is 11 residues. Germline values: CDR1 MDHEN, CDR2 SYDVKM. The CDR3 DNA is TGTGCCACCCGACTACTTGAGACCCAGTACTTC. It specifies CATRLLETQYF.

The CDR3 DNA sequence: TGTGCCAGCAGCCCCGGGGGGGCCGGGGAGCTGTTTTTT. This gives the protein CASSPGGAGELFF. The chain uses TRBV5-5 and TRBJ2-2; TRBD2 aligns across 8 bases. The CDR3 totals 13 residues. J was trimmed by 6 bases and V by 4 bases; bases with no gene match: 2. Per the germline V gene, CDR1 is SGHKS and CDR2 is YYEKEE (reference sequence).